This T cell receptor (beta chain) was recorded in a study of blood T cells in healthy people across ages. PCR was performed a second time for about 7 to 12 cycles using a sample-barcoded 5' primer and a J-beta primer mix. TCRdb re-called the 5' RACE reads through MiXCR, storing one row per CDR3 protein. The sample lists 600,000 or so distinct CDR3 sequences, 25% to 30% seen once, with about 15% in the top ten. Notes on this clonotype: This may be a read error, as it is one base from a much larger clone.

Material for sequencing was blood. This receptor was taken from an elderly woman in good health.

The CDR3 nucleotides read TGCAGTGCTAGAGATCTAGCGGGGGGACACAATGAGCAGTACTTC. Amino acids: CSARDLAGGHNEQYF. The genes are TRBV20-1 and TRBJ2-5; TRBD2 matches 11 bases. This CDR3 is built from 15 residues. Per germline, CDR1 DFQATT and CDR2 SNEGSKA (reference sequence). The V and J ends lost 0 bases and 11 bases, in that order; junction bases with no gene match: 11.